This T cell receptor (beta chain) was captured by sequencing in a study of blood T cells in healthy people across ages (dated by TCRdb to 2014 to 2015). Looking at the study overall: Template switching captured roughly one uniquely barcoded TCR beta cDNA molecule per two T cells in model experiments. The study measured age-related changes in TCR beta repertoire diversity using deep sequencing normalized with unique cDNA molecular identifiers. To avoid experimental bias, donors of different ages were spread randomly across the sequencing lanes. The donors were split into four age groups: young (average 16 years), middle-aged (nearly 40), aged (more than 60) and long-lived (roughly 88). Two additional independent replicas of 1 million unique cDNA reads from the same blood draw were analyzed for two donors (one aged 18 to 30 and one aged 80 or older).

Study-wide conclusions, independent of this receptor: Compared with the aged group, the long-lived group had more naive CD4+ T cells, fewer expanded clones and increased TCR diversity, suggesting age selection. Total diversity estimates from one million sequenced T cells were considered lower bounds and underestimates. Bulk unsorted PBMC profiling prevented conclusive comparison of naive and antigen-experienced compartments. Observed TCR beta diversity per million T cells fell roughly linearly with age, and a significant reduction was already apparent by age roughly 40. The CMV infection status of donors was not known, potentially confounding age-related changes in expanded clonotypes. There was a strong correlation between observed TCR beta diversity and the percentage of naive T cells measured by flow cytometry.

Donors were 40 or so systemically healthy Caucasian individuals from Russia aged 6 to 90 years. Each donor gave about 11 milliliters of peripheral blood, drawn into EDTA-treated Vacutainer tubes. PBMCs were isolated by Ficoll-Paque density-gradient centrifugation, with at least 6 million obtained per sample. Trizol reagent was used to extract total RNA from PBMCs, with at least 5 micrograms per sample. The percentages of naive CD45RAhigh/CD27high T cells were determined by flow cytometry on a PBMC aliquot from every donor. The library was prepared using 5' RACE. The sequencer was an Illumina HiSeq 2500. The second PCR ran for roughly 7 to 11 cycles and used a J-beta primer mix along with a sample-barcoded 5' primer. Each TCR beta cDNA molecule received a unique molecular identifier from a template-switch 5' adaptor carrying 12 random nucleotides. Each sample yielded at least 2.5 million CDR3-containing paired-end reads. First-strand cDNA was synthesized from all RNA with the Mint cDNA synthesis kit, primed by a TRBC-specific oligonucleotide. Following uracil-DNA glycosylase treatment, all cDNA underwent a first 18-cycle PCR with the universal primers M1SS and BC2_uni_R. Per the original workflow: Each sample was normalized by randomly selecting 1 million high-quality reads, each carrying a distinct molecular identifier. Instead of being binned into consensus sequences, reads with shared molecular identifiers were discarded. MiTCR, with a Q25 quality threshold and the strictest error-elimination algorithm, was used for CDR3 identification, clonotype clustering and error correction. Lower-bound total TCR beta diversity was estimated with a nonparametric unseen species model using Euler transformation. The raw public data were reprocessed by TCRdb itself: fastp quality trimming at Q25, MiXCR clonotype calling, in-frame beta chains only. Every entry covers one CDR3 protein and lists the most common genes and DNA from its rows. It is TCRdb's table, rather than the study itself, that gives the V and J calls and clone size. This sample lists some 1.5 million distinct CDR3 sequences; about 28% were detected once. Of the sample, roughly 8% is held by the ten largest clones.

Trimming at the junction amounts to 5 bases on V and 0 bases on J, and the germline ends lie 14 bases apart. From its cysteine to its phenylalanine, the CDR3 spans 16 amino acids. Just the 48-base CDR3 DNA is kept, in frame starting at base 1. The CDR1 and CDR2 encoded by the germline V gene (reference sequence) are LGHDT and YNNKEL. On this clonotype: Its antigen remains undetermined. Base qualities are missing; no much larger clone stands one base away.

Recombination linked TRBV3-1 to TRBJ2-4, and TRBD2 may be the D gene, going by 6 matching bases. The TCR originated in a woman aged 25 to 39 in good health. Sample: blood. DNA sequence: TGTGCCAGCAGCGCGCGGGGACCGCTAGCCAAAAACATTCAGTACTTC. Protein translation: CASSARGPLAKNIQYF.